What follows is one T cell receptor beta chain and its context. What it recognizes is unknown. Deletions cut 8 bases from V and 7 bases from J, with 15 bases between. This CDR3 comprises 13 residues. Germline CDR1 MNHEY, CDR2 SMNVEV (reference sequence). These data are taken from a study of cytomegalovirus exposure and HLA in healthy donors. On the study more broadly: A later analysis reported the same platform for the roughly 120 validation repertoires and the approximately 640 first-cohort repertoires. Study-level results: Usually a TCR sequence was rare, but some public TCRs were found in many donors. In a later analysis, first-cohort TCR clusters were found to tend to co-occur in the 100 to 150 validation repertoires. Specificity for CMV antigens was confirmed in vitro for a few of the CMV-associated chains.

TCRdb's table, derived via immunoSEQ multiplex PCR, lists solely in-frame clones and lacks some. The sample consists of 150,000 to 200,000 clones, roughly 80% of them appearing once. The gene calls are TRBV27 and TRBJ1-5; tentatively, D is TRBD1 (6 bases). The sequenced material came from PBMCs. This sequence originates from a man between 18 and 29 years old in good health and CMV-seropositive. The CDR3: CASGARGQQPQHF. In DNA form, the CDR3 reads TGTGCCAGCGGAGCCAGGGGACAACAGCCCCAGCATTTT.